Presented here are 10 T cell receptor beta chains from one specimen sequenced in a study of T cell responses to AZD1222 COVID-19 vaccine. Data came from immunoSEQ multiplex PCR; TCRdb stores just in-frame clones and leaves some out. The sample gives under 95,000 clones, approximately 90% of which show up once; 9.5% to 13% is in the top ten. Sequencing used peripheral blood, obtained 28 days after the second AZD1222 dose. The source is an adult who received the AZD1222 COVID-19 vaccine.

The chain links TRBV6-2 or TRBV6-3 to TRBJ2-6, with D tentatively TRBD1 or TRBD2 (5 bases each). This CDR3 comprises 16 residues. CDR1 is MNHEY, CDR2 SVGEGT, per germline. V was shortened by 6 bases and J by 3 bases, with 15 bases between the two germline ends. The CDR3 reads CASSPGPRIGANVLTF. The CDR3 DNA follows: TGTGCCAGCAGCCCGGGACCTCGCATTGGGGCCAACGTCCTGACTTTC.

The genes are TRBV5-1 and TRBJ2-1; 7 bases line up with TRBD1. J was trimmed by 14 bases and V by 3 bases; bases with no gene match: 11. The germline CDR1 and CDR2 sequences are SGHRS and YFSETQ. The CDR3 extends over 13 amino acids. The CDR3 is CASSSDGQALKFF. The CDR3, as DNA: TGCGCCAGCAGCTCAGATGGACAGGCACTCAAGTTCTTC.

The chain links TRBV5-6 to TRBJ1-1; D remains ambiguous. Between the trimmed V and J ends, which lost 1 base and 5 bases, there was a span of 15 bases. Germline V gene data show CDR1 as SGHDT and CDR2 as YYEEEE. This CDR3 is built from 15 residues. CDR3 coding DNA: TGTGCCAGCAGCTTGTCGGTGGGCGGGAGAACTGAAGCTTTCTTT. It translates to CASSLSVGGRTEAFF.

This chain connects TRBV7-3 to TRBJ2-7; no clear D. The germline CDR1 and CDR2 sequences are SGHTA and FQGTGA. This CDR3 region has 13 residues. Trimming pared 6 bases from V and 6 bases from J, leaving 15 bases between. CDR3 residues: CASSENIVTEQYF. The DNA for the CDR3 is TGTGCCAGCAGTGAAAACATAGTTACCGAGCAGTACTTC.

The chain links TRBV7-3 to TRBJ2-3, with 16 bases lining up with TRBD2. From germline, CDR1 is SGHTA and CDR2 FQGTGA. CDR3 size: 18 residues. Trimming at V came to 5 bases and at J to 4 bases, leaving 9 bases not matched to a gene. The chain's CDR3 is CASSLYPGTSGGADTQYF. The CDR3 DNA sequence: TGTGCCAGCAGCCTATACCCTGGGACTAGCGGGGGGGCAGATACGCAGTATTTT.

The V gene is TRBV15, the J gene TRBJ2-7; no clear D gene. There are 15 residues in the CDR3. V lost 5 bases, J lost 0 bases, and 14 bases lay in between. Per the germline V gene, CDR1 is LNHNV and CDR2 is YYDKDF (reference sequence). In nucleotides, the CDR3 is TGTGCCACCAGCCCTAACCAGGCTGGCTCCTACGAGCAGTACTTC. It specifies CATSPNQAGSYEQYF.

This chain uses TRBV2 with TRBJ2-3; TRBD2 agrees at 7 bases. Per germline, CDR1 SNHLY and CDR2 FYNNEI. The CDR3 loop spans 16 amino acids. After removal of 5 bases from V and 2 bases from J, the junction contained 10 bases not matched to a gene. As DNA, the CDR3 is TGTGCCAGCAGTCCCCTAGCGGCTTACCTCACAGATACGCAGTATTTT. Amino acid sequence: CASSPLAAYLTDTQYF.

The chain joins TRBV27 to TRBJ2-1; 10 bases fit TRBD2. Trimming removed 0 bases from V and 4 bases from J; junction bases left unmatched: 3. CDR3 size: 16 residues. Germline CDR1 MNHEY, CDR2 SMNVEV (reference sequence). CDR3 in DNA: TGTGCCAGCAGTTTATCTAGCGGGGGGTTTTACAATGAGCAGTTCTTC. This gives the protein CASSLSSGGFYNEQFF.

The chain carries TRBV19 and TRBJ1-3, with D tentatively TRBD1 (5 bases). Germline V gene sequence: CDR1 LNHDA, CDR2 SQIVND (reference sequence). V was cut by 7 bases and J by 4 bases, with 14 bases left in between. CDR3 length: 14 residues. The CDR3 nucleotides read TGTGCCAGTACCGCCTCGGGGCGCGGAAACACCATATATTTT. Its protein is CASTASGRGNTIYF.

The CDR3 nucleotides read TGTGCCAGCAGTTACTTTCAGGGTCACTATGGCTACACCTTC. It encodes CASSYFQGHYGYTF. This chain uses TRBV6-5 with TRBJ1-2; maybe TRBD1 (5 bases). CDR3 size: 14 residues. Germline CDR1 is MNHEY and CDR2 is SVGAGI. The V end was cut by 1 base, the J end by 3 bases, with 9 bases between.